This T cell receptor beta chain came from a study of regulatory T cells in long-lasting Graves disease. HTBI primers from iRepertoire and Arm-PCR of CDR3 regions yielded the TCR beta libraries. Using its own MiXCR run on the multiplex PCR reads, TCRdb lists one record per CDR3 protein. This table has around 480,000 distinct CDR3 sequences, around 15% appearing once. Study results and limitations: Persistent patients shared more public clonotypes (approximately 2,900) than new patients (more than 900).

Time point described: newly diagnosed GD, antithyroid drugs for less than 3 months. PBMCs provided the RNA from which the TCR library was made. The patients were enrolled through endocrinology in Xi'an, China. With regard to this clonotype: The antigen is undetermined.

Germline CDR1 reads SGHVS; CDR2 reads FQNEAQ. The CDR3 is made up of 17 amino acids. V was cut by 1 base and J by 1 base, with 14 bases left in between. The sample also formed part of further work on T cells in Graves' hyperthyroidism and ophthalmopathy. From that paper: The study defined stable Graves' hyperthyroidism as no ophthalmopathy progression within 18 months. HTBI primers drove first-round RT-PCR of the TCR CDR3.

The sample here was peripheral blood mononuclear cells (PBMCs), taken at new diagnosis, from a patient treated with antithyroid drugs. The sequence came from a man in his forties with Graves disease. V gene TRBV7-8 combines with J gene TRBJ2-4; D ambiguous. CDR3 DNA: TGTGCCAGCAGCTTAGTCTGGGGATCTTTGGCCAAAAACATTCAGTACTTC. It specifies CASSLVWGSLAKNIQYF.